This T cell receptor (beta chain) was retrieved from a study of blood T cell repertoires in COVID-19. This CDR3 has 14 residues. The germline V gene has CDR1 MGHDK and CDR2 SYGVNS. V was shortened by 1 base and J by 0 bases, with 7 bases between the two germline ends. Sequencing was performed with immunoSEQ multiplex PCR; in TCRdb, only in-frame clones are kept and a portion is missing. The sample includes about 280,000 clones, almost 90% of them seen just once. The sample comprised PBMCs or T cells enriched from blood (not recorded which). The sequence was collected from a woman aged 18-35 years with acute COVID-19. This chain connects TRBV25-1 to TRBJ2-7; D is unresolved. The CDR3 DNA reads TGTGCCAGCAGTGAATTTGGCTCCTCCTACGAGCAGTACTTC. Its protein product is CASSEFGSSYEQYF.